The 7 T cell receptor beta chains presented below share a single source sample, sequenced in a study of blood T cell repertoires in COVID-19. The protocol was immunoSEQ multiplex PCR, while the TCRdb copy is restricted to in-frame clones and leaves out a portion. The data contain about 99,000 clones, around 87% of them seen just once; the ten biggest clones take up approximately 15%. The sequenced sample was peripheral blood. Source of these receptors: a man in his forties or fifties with acute or convalescent COVID-19.

V usage is TRBV6-6 and J usage is TRBJ2-7; 11 positions agree with TRBD1. The CDR3 has 14 residues. Germline V lookup: CDR1 MNHNY, CDR2 SVGAGI (reference sequence). V dropped 6 bases and J dropped 9; count of bases not matched to a gene: 10. The DNA of the CDR3 is TGTGCCAGCAGATCCAGGACAGGGGGCGTCGGGCAGTACTTC. It codes for CASRSRTGGVGQYF.

The V and J genes are TRBV19 and TRBJ1-6; TRBD1 agrees at 11 bases. Per the germline V gene, CDR1 is LNHDA and CDR2 is SQIVND (reference sequence). The CDR3 runs 15 residues. V was pared by 9 bases and J by 7 bases, with 8 bases of the junction left unmatched. In DNA form, the CDR3 reads TGTGCCAGCCGAGCCGGGACAGGGGGGAATTCACCCCTCCACTTT. Translated, it gives CASRAGTGGNSPLHF. The complete variable domain, with remaining parts taken from reference TRBV19 and TRBJ1-6, reads DGGITQSPKYLFRKEGQNVTLSCEQNLNHDAMYWYRQDPGQGLRLIYYSQIVNDFQKGDIAEGYSVSREKKESFPLTVTSAQKNPTAFYLCASRAGTGGNSPLHFGNGTRLTVT.

The chain links TRBV6-1 to TRBJ2-1; 11 bases are a match to TRBD2. After removal of 3 bases from V and 3 bases from J, the junction contained 4 bases not matched to a gene. The germline V gene has CDR1 MNHNS and CDR2 SASEGT. The CDR3 is made up of 16 amino acids. The CDR3 here is CASSEWTSGYYNEQFF. CDR3 in DNA: TGTGCCAGCAGTGAGTGGACTAGCGGGTACTACAATGAGCAGTTCTTC.

This clone was seen a handful of times. The chain couples TRBV19 to TRBJ2-5, with 8 bases matching TRBD2. The germline V gene has CDR1 LNHDA and CDR2 SQIVND (reference sequence). V shed 7 bases and J 2 bases; nucleotides not matched to a gene: 9. CDR3 size: 15 residues. CDR3 protein: CASTRGASGQETQYF. For the CDR3, the DNA is TGTGCCAGTACTAGAGGGGCTAGCGGGCAAGAGACCCAGTACTTC.

This clone has just a few counts. The chain employs TRBV24-1 and TRBJ2-7, with D maybe TRBD2 (6 bases). This CDR3 has 13 amino acids. Trimming took 5 bases from V and 1 from J, leaving 8 bases between them. Germline V gene lookup returns CDR1 KGHDR and CDR2 SFDVKD. CDR3: CATSAGGSYEQYF. For the CDR3, the DNA is TGTGCCACCAGTGCCGGGGGTTCCTACGAGCAGTACTTC.

This chain connects TRBV5-1 to TRBJ2-7, with D possibly matching TRBD2 (5 bases). The CDR3 contains 12 residues. Trimming stripped 5 bases from V and 3 bases from J, with 9 bases between. From germline, CDR1 is SGHRS and CDR2 YFSETQ. The DNA for the CDR3 is TGCGCCAGCAGGAACGGGAACTACGAGCAGTACTTC. Translating gives CASRNGNYEQYF.

The chain recombines TRBV19 with TRBJ2-2; possibly TRBD2 for D (5 bases). This CDR3 comprises 13 residues. Between the trimmed V and J ends, which lost 6 bases and 5 bases, there was a span of 10 bases. Germline CDR1 is LNHDA and CDR2 is SQIVND (reference sequence). CDR3 amino acids: CASSPSRTGELFF. The CDR3 DNA reads as TGTGCCAGTAGCCCTAGCCGAACCGGGGAGCTGTTTTTT.